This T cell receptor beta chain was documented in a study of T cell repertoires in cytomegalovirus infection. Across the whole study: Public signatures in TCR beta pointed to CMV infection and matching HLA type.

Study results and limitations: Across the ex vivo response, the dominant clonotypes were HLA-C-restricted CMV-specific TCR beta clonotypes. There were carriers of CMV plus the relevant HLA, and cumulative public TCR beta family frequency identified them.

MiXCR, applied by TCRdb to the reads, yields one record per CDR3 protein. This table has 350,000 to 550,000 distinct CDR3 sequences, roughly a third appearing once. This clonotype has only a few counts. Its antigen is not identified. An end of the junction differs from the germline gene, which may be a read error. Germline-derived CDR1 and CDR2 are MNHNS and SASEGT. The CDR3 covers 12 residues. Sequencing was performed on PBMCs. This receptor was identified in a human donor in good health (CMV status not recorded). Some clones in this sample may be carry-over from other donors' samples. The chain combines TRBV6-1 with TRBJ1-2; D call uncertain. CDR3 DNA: TGCGCCAGCAGTGAGAACAGCTATGGCTACACCTTC. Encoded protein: CASSENSYGYTF.